The clone carrying this T cell receptor (beta chain) was observed many times. Antigen: not known. The data originate from a study of identical twins. Regarding the study as a whole: The more abundant beta clonotypes in cord blood had fewer insertions, and memory repertoires did not show this.

The authors used template switching to add a universal primer site and gave cDNA unique molecular identifiers. TCRdb processed the 5' RACE reads anew with MiXCR; each CDR3 protein has one entry. The profile shows approximately 220,000 distinct CDR3 sequences, 7.5% of them singletons. Germline V gives CDR1 SNHLY, CDR2 FYNNEI. This CDR3 is 14 amino acids long. V lost 8 bases and J lost 7, with 18 bases in between. These same data were also listed under a study on yellow fever vaccine responses in identical twins. That work states: Twins showed a vaccine T cell response that reportedly seemed partly convergent, partly personalized.

The sample was memory (CD45RO+) T cells sorted from blood. The sequence derives from a woman aged 18 to 35 in good health. The chain joins TRBV2 to TRBJ2-1; D is ambiguous. CDR3 amino acids: CASEQGSGLNEQFF. As DNA, the CDR3 is TGTGCCAGCGAGCAAGGTAGTGGATTGAATGAGCAGTTCTTC.